This T cell receptor beta chain was profiled in a study of T cells after yellow fever vaccination. Study information: For low cell numbers, libraries were made with SMART-Seq v4 Ultra Low Input. Whole-study results and caveats: Abundant clonotypes (contaminants from the bulk population) could be present in FACS-sorted repertoires.

V lost 0 bases and J lost 3, with 9 bases in between. The CDR3 spans 14 residues. Germline V gives CDR1 SGHRS, CDR2 YFSETQ. This clonotype has ten or more counts. What it binds is not known. From the 5' RACE reads, TCRdb called clonotypes with MiXCR, one entry per CDR3 protein. The table shows 150,000 or so distinct CDR3 sequences, with approximately 6.7% occurring only once. Specimen: CD4+ T cells sorted from PBMCs, collected less than 6 days after the first yellow fever vaccination. This chain connects TRBV5-1 to TRBJ2-5; D may be TRBD2 (5 bases). This sequence was found in a man younger than 35 who received the YFV17D yellow fever vaccine. The CDR3 sequence is CASSLGRTKETQYF. DNA for the CDR3: TGCGCCAGCAGCTTGGGGAGGACGAAAGAGACCCAGTACTTC.